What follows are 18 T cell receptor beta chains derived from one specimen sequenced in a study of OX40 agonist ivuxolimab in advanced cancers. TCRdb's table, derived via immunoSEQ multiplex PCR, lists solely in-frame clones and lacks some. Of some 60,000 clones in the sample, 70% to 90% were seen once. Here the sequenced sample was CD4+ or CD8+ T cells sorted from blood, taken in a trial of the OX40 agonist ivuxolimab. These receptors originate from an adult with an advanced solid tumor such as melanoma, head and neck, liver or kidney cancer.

The DNA of the CDR3 is TGCGCCAGCAGCTTGGATGCCGGATCCTATGGCTACACCTTC. This sequence encodes CASSLDAGSYGYTF. The chain uses TRBV5-1 and TRBJ1-2; D is unresolved. Trimming pared 0 bases from V and 4 bases from J, leaving 10 bases between. This CDR3 spans 14 amino acids. In germline, CDR1 is SGHRS, CDR2 YFSETQ.

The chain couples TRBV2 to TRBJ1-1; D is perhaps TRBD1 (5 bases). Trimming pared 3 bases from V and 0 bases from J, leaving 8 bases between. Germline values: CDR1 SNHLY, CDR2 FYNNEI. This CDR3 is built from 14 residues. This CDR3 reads CASSEQGMNTEAFF. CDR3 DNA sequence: TGTGCCAGCAGTGAGCAGGGCATGAACACTGAAGCTTTCTTT.

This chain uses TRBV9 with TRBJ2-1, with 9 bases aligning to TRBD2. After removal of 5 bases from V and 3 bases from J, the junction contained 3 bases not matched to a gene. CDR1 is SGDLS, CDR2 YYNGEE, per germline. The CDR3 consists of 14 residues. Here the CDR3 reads CASSSSGNYNEQFF. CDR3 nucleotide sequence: TGTGCCAGCAGTTCTAGCGGGAACTACAATGAGCAGTTCTTC.

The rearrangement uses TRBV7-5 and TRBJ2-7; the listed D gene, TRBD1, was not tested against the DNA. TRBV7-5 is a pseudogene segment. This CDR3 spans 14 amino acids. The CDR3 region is CARSEPDRGGEQYV. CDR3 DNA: TGTGCCAGAAGCGAACCGGACAGGGGAGGCGAGCAGTACGTC.

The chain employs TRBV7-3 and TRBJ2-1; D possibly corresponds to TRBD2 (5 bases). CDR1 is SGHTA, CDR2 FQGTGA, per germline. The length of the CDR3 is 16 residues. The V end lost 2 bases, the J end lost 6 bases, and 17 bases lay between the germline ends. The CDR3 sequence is CASSLLGVASRNEQFF. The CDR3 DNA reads TGTGCCAGCAGCTTATTGGGAGTGGCCTCGCGCAATGAGCAGTTCTTC.

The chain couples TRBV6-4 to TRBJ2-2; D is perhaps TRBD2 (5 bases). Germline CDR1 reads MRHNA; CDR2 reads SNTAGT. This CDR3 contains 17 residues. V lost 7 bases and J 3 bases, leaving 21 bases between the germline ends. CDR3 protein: CASTANARAPDTGELFF. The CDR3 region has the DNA TGTGCCAGCACAGCAAATGCGAGGGCCCCGGACACCGGGGAGCTGTTTTTT.

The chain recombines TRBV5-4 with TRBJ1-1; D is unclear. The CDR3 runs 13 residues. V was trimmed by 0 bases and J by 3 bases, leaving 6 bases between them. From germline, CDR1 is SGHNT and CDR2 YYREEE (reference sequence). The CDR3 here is CASSLDIHTEAFF. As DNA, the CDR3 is TGTGCCAGCAGCTTGGACATTCACACTGAAGCTTTCTTT.

CDR3 DNA: TGCGCCAGCAGCGGCGGGACTAGCGATACCGATACGCAGTATTTT. This gives the protein CASSGGTSDTDTQYF. J is TRBJ2-3 and V is TRBV5-1; 10 bases map to TRBD2. The junction had 8 bases not matched to a gene; V was cut back by 4 bases and J by 6 bases. CDR1 and CDR2 from the germline V gene are SGHRS and YFSETQ. The CDR3 is 15 residues long.

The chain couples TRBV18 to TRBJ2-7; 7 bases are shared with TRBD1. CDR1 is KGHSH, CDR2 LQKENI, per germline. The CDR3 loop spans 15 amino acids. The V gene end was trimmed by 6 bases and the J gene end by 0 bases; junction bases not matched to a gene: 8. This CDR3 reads CASSQQGPRSYEQYF. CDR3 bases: TGTGCCAGCTCTCAACAGGGGCCGCGCTCCTACGAGCAGTACTTC.

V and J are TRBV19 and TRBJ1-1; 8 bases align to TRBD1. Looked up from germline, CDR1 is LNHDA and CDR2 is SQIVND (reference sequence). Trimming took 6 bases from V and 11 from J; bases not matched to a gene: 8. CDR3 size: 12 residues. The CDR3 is CASSEDRGEAFF. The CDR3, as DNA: TGTGCCAGTAGCGAAGACAGGGGAGAGGCTTTCTTT. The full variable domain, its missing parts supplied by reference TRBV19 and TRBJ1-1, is DGGITQSPKYLFRKEGQNVTLSCEQNLNHDAMYWYRQDPGQGLRLIYYSQIVNDFQKGDIAEGYSVSREKKESFPLTVTSAQKNPTAFYLCASSEDRGEAFFGQGTRLTVV.

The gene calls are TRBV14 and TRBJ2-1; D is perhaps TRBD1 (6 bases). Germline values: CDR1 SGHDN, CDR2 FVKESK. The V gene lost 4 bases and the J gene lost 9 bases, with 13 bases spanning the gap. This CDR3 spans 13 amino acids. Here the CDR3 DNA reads TGTGCCAGCAGCCCTCGCCCCAGGGGTGAGCAGTTCTTC. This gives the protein CASSPRPRGEQFF.

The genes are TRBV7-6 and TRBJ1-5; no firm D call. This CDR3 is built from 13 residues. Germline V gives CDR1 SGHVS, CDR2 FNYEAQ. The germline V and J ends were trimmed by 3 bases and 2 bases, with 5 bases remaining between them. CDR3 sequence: CASSLSGNQPQHF. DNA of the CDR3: TGTGCCAGCAGCTTGAGCGGCAATCAGCCCCAGCATTTT.

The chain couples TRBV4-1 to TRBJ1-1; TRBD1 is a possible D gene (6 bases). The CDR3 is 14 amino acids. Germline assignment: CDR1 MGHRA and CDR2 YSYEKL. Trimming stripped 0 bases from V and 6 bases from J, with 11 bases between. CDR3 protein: CASSQEGQFAEAFF. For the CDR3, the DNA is TGCGCCAGCAGCCAAGAAGGACAGTTCGCTGAAGCTTTCTTT.

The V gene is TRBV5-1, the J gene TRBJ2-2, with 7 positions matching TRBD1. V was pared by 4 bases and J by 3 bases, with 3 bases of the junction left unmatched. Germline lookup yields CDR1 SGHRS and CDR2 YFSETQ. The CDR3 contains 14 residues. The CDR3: CASSEQGYTGELFF. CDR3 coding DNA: TGCGCCAGCAGCGAACAGGGGTACACCGGGGAGCTGTTTTTT.

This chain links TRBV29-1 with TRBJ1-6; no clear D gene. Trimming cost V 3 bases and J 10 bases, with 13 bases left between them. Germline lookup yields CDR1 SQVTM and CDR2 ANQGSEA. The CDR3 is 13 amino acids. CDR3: CSVEDPVGSPLHF. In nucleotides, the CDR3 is TGCAGCGTTGAGGATCCTGTGGGGTCACCCCTCCACTTT.

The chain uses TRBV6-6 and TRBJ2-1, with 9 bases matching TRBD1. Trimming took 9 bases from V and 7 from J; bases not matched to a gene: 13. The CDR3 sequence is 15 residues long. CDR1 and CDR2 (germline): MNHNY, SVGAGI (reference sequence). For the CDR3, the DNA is TGTGCCAGTGAACCGGGACAGGGTACTTCAAATGAGCAGTTCTTC. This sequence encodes CASEPGQGTSNEQFF.

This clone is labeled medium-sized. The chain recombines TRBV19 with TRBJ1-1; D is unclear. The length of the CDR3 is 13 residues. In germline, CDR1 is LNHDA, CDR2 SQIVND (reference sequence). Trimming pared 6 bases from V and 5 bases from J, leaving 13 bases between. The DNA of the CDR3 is TGTGCCAGTAGCATACCTCAAGGGACTGAAGCTTTCTTT. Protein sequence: CASSIPQGTEAFF.

In DNA form, the CDR3 reads TGTGCCAGCAGCTTGACTAGCGGGGTGGGGACCCAGTACTTC. Translation: CASSLTSGVGTQYF. This chain connects TRBV5-6 to TRBJ2-5; TRBD2 matches at 10 bases. There are 14 residues in the CDR3. Unmatched junction bases numbered 4, after V lost 1 base and J lost 7 bases. CDR1 is SGHDT and CDR2 is YYEEEE in the germline V gene. The whole variable domain, remainder taken from reference TRBV5-6 and TRBJ2-5, is DAGVTQSPTHLIKTRGQQVTLRCSPKSGHDTVSWYQQALGQGPQFIFQYYEEEERQRGNFPDRFSGHQFPNYSSELNVNALLLGDSALYLCASSLTSGVGTQYFGPGTRLLVL.